The 2 T cell receptor beta chains listed next were all sequenced from one sample in a study of cytomegalovirus exposure and HLA in healthy donors. PCR employed 60 Vbeta and 13 Jbeta primers. The method was immunoSEQ multiplex PCR; TCRdb's version includes in-frame clones alone and lacks a portion of them. Of about 300,000 clones in the sample, 86% are singletons; the top ten hold almost 4%. What was sequenced was PBMCs. These receptors all stem from a man aged 35 to 55 in good health and CMV-seropositive.

The chain has TRBV29-1 and TRBJ2-7; possible D gene TRBD1, 6 bases. With 4 bases removed from V and 3 bases from J, the gap between germline ends came to 10 bases. Germline CDR1 and CDR2: SQVTM and ANQGSEA. CDR3 length: 12 residues. The CDR3 DNA is TGCAGCGTTGTGGACAGTATCTACGAGCAGTACTTC. This translates into CSVVDSIYEQYF.

The gene calls are TRBV18 and TRBJ2-2, with 11 bases fitting TRBD2. V trimming: 6 bases; J trimming: 6 bases; junction bases outside the gene matches: 18. Germline values: CDR1 KGHSH, CDR2 LQKENI. The CDR3 consists of 19 residues. DNA for the CDR3: TGTGCCAGCTCCCTTTATGGGCCCGGGACTAGCGGTTTCTCCGGGGAGCTGTTTTTT. As protein: CASSLYGPGTSGFSGELFF.